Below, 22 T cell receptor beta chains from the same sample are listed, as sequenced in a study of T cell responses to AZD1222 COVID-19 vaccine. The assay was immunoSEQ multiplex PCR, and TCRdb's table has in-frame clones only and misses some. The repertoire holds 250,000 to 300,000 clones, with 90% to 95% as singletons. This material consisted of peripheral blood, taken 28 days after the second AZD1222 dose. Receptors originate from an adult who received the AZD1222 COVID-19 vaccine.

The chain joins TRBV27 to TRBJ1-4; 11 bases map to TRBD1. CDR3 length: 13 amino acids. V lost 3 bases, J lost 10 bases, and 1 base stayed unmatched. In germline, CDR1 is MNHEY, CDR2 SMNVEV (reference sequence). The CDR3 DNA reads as TGTGCCAGCAGTTTGGGGACAGGGGGAAAACTGTTTTTT. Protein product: CASSLGTGGKLFF.

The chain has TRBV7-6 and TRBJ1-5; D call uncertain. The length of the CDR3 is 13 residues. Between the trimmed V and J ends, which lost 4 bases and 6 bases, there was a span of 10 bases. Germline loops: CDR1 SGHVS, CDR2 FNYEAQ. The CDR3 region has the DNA TGTGCCAGCAGCTCTGTAGCGGGTCAGCCCCAGCATTTT. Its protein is CASSSVAGQPQHF.

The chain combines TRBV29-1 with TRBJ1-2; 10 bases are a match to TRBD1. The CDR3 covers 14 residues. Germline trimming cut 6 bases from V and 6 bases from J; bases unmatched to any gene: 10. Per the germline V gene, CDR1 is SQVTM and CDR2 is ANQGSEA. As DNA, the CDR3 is TGCAGCGTAGCGACCCTGACAGGGGGCAATGGCTACACCTTC. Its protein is CSVATLTGGNGYTF.

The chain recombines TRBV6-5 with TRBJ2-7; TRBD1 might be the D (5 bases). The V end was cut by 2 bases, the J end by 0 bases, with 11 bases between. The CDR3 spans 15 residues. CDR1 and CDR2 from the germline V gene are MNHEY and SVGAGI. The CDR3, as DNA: TGTGCCAGCAGTTACAGCACAGGCCTCTCCTACGAGCAGTACTTC. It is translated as CASSYSTGLSYEQYF.

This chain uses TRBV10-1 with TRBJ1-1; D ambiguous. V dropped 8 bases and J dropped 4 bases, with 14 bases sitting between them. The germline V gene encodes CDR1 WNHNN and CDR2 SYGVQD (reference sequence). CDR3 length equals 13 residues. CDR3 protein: CASRREIGTEAFF. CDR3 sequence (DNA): TGCGCCAGCCGAAGGGAGATCGGCACTGAAGCTTTCTTT.

The CDR3 spells CASSLVLTQPQHF. The CDR3 DNA is TGTGCCAGCAGTTTAGTGCTTACCCAGCCCCAGCATTTT. The J gene is TRBJ1-5, the V gene TRBV27; D unresolved. Germline assignment: CDR1 MNHEY and CDR2 SMNVEV (reference sequence). With 2 bases removed from V and 7 bases from J, the gap between germline ends came to 9 bases. The CDR3 extends over 13 amino acids.

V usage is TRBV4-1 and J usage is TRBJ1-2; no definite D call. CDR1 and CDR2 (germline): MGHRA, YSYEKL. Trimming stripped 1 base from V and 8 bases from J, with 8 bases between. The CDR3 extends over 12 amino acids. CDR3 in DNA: TGCGCCAGCAGCCAAGCTTCGGGGGGCTACACCTTC. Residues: CASSQASGGYTF.

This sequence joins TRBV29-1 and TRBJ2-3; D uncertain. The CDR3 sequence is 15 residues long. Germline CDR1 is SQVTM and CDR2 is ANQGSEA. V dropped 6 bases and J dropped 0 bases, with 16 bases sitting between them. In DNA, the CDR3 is TGCAGCGTCTCCCCCCGGGCCGATAGCACAGATACGCAGTATTTT. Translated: CSVSPRADSTDTQYF.

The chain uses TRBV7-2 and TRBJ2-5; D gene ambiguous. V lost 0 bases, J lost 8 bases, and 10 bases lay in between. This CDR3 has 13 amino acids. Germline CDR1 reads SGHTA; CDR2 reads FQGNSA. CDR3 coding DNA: TGTGCCAGCAGCTTAGCCGTACAAGGCACCCAGTACTTC. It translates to CASSLAVQGTQYF.

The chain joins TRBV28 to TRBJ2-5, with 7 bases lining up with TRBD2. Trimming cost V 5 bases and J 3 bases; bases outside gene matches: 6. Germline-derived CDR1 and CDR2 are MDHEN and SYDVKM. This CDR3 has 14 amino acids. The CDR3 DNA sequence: TGTGCCAGCAGTCCGGGACTATTGGAAGAGACCCAGTACTTC. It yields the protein CASSPGLLEETQYF.

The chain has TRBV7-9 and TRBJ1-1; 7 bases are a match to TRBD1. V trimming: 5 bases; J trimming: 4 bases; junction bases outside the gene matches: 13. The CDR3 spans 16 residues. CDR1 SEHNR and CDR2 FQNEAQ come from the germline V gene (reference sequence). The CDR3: CASSPRQGGVGTEAFF. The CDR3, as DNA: TGTGCCAGCAGCCCCAGGCAGGGGGGGGTGGGCACTGAAGCTTTCTTT.

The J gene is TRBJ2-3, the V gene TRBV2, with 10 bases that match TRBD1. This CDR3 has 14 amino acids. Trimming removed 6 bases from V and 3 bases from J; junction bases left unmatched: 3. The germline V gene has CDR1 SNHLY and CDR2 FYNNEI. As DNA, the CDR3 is TGTGCCAGCAGGGACAGGGGGGGAACAGATACGCAGTATTTT. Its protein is CASRDRGGTDTQYF.

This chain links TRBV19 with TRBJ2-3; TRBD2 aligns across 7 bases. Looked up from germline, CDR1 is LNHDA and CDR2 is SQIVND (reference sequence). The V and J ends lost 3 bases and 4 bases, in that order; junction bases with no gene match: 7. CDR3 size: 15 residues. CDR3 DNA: TGTGCCAGTAGTATGAGCGGGGCGGGGGCAGATACGCAGTATTTT. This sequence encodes CASSMSGAGADTQYF.

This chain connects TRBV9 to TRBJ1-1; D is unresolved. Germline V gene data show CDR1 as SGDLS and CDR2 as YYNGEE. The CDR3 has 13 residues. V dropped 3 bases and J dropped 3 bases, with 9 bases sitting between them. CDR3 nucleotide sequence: TGTGCCAGCAGCGCCCGGGAGGACACTGAAGCTTTCTTT. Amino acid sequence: CASSAREDTEAFF. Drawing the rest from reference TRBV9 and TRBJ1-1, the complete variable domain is DSGVTQTPKHLITATGQRVTLRCSPRSGDLSVYWYQQSLDQGLQFLIQYYNGEERAKGNILERFSAQQFPDLHSELNLSSLELGDSALYFCASSAREDTEAFFGQGTRLTVV.

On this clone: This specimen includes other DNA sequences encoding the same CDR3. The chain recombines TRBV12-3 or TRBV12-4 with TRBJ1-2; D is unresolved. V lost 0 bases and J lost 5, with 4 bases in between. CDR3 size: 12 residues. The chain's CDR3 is CASSLAGYGYTF. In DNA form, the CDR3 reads TGTGCCAGCAGTTTAGCAGGGTATGGCTACACCTTC.

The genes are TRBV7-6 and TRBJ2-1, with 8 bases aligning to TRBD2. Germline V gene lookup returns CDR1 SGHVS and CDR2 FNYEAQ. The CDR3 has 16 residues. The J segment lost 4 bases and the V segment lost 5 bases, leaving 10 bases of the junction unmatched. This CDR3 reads CASSQDSGVWYNEQFF. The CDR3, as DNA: TGTGCCAGCAGCCAAGATAGCGGGGTATGGTACAATGAGCAGTTCTTC. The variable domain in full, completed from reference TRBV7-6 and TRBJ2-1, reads GAGVSQSPRYKVTKRGQDVALRCDPISGHVSLYWYRQALGQGPEFLTYFNYEAQQDKSGLPNDRFSAERPEGSISTLTIQRTEQRDSAMYRCASSQDSGVWYNEQFFGPGTRLTVL.

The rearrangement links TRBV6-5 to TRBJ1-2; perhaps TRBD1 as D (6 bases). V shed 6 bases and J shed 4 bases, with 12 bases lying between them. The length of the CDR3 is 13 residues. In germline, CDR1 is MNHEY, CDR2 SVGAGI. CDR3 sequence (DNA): TGTGCCAGCAGGGCCGGGACATTCTATGGCTACACCTTC. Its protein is CASRAGTFYGYTF.

Written as DNA, the CDR3 is TGTGCCAGCAGCCAACCCCTGTCCGCTGGCTACACCTTC. Residues: CASSQPLSAGYTF. This rearrangement joins TRBV2 to TRBJ1-2; no firm D call. Germline CDR1 reads SNHLY; CDR2 reads FYNNEI. The length of the CDR3 is 13 residues. Trimming pared 6 bases from V and 7 bases from J, leaving 15 bases between.

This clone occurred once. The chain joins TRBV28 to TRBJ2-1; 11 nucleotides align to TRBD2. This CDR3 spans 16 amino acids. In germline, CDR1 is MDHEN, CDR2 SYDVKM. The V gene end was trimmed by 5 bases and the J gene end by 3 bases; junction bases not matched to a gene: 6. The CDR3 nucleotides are TGTGCCAGCAGTCCGGGGGGACTAGCGGACTACAATGAGCAGTTCTTC. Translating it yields CASSPGGLADYNEQFF.

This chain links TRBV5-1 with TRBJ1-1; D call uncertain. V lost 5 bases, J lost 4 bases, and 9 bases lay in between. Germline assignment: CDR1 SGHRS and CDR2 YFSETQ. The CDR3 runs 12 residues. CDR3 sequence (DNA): TGCGCCAGCAGGTTGATTCCCACTGAAGCTTTCTTT. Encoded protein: CASRLIPTEAFF. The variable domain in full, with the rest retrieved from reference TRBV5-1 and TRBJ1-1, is KAGVTQTPRYLIKTRGQQVTLSCSPISGHRSVSWYQQTPGQGLQFLFEYFSETQRNKGNFPGRFSGRQFSNSRSEMNVSTLELGDSALYLCASRLIPTEAFFGQGTRLTVV.

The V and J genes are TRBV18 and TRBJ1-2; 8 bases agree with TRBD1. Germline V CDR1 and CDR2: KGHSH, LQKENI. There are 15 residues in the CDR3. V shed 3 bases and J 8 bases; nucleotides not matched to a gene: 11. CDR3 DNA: TGTGCCAGCTCACCTGGGGGACAGGAATTGAGAGGCTACACCTTC. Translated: CASSPGGQELRGYTF.

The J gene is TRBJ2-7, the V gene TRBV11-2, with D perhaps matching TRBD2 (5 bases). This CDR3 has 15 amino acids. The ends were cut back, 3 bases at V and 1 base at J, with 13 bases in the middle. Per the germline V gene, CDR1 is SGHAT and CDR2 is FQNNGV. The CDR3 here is CASSLNGGWSYEQYF. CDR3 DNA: TGTGCCAGCAGCTTGAATGGCGGGTGGTCCTACGAGCAGTACTTC.